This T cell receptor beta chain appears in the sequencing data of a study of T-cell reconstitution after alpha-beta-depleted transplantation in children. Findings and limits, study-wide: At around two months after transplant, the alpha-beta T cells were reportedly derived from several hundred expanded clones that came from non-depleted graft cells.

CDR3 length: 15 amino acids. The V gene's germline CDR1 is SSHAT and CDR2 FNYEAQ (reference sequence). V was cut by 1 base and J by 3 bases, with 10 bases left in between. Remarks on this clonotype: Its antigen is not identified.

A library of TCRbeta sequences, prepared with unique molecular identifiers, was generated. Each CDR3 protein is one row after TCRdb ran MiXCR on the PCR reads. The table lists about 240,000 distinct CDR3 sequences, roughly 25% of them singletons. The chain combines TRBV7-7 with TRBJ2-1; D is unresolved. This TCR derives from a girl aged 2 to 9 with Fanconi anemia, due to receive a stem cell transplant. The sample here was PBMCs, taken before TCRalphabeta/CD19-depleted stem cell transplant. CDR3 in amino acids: CASSLEARDYNEQFF. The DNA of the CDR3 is TGTGCCAGCAGCTTAGAGGCTAGGGACTACAATGAGCAGTTCTTC.